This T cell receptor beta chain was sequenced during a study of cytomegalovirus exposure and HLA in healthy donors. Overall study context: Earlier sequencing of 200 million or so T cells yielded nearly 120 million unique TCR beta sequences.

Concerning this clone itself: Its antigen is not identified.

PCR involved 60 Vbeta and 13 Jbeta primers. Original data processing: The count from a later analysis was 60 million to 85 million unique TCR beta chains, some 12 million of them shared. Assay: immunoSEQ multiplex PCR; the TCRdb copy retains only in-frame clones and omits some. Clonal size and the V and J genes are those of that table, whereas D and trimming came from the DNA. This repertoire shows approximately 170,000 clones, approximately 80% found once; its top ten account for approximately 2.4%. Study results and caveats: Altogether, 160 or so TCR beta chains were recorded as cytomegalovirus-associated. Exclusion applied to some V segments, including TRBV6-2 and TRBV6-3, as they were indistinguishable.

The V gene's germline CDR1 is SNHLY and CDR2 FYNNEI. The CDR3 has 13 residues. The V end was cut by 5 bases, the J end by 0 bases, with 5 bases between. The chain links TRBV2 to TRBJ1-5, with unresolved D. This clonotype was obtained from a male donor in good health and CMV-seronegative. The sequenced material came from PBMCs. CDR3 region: CASSRDSNQPQHF. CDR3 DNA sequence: TGTGCCAGCAGTCGGGATAGCAATCAGCCCCAGCATTTT. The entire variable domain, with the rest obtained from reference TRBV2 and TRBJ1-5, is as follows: EPEVTQTPSHQVTQMGQEVILRCVPISNHLYFYWYRQILGQKVEFLVSFYNNEISEKSEIFDDQFSVERPDGSNFTLKIRSTKLEDSAMYFCASSRDSNQPQHFGDGTRLSIL.